This T cell receptor beta chain was identified during a study of blood T cell repertoires in COVID-19. In the original analysis: Estimation of nucleated cell counts relied on the amplification of reference gene primers. Libraries were prepared by immunoSEQ multiplex PCR; TCRdb keeps only in-frame clonotypes and omits some of them. D and trimming were read from the DNA, whereas the V and J calls and clone size are those reported in that table. The table has 140,000 or so clones, approximately 90% seen once. The CDR3 is 15 residues long. In germline, CDR1 is LGHNA, CDR2 YSLEER. Between the trimmed V and J ends, which lost 2 bases and 2 bases, there was a span of 11 bases.

The sequence was collected from a woman aged 55-70 years with active COVID-19. This sequence joins TRBV4-3 and TRBJ2-3, with D perhaps matching TRBD1 (6 bases). The source material was peripheral blood. The DNA of the CDR3 is TGCGCCAGCAGCCAACAGGGGACACCCACAGATACGCAGTATTTT. Translation gives CASSQQGTPTDTQYF.